Detailed here is one T cell receptor beta chain. The data were obtained in a study of blood T cell repertoires in COVID-19. Study as a whole: The United States, Italy and Spain provided the acute and convalescent COVID-19 samples. PBMCs, B-cell-depleted T cells, or T cells provided the cDNA or gDNA that made up the material.

The authors' processing: Reference gene primer amplification in the assay estimated nucleated cell counts. The data were produced by immunoSEQ multiplex PCR, yet TCRdb's version contains in-frame clones alone and is incomplete. That table furnishes V, J and clone size, whereas the DNA furnished D and trimming. Here the sample spans about 240,000 clones, 82% being singletons. V was trimmed by 0 bases and J by 3 bases, leaving 6 bases between them. CDR1 is SGHNT, CDR2 YYREEE, per germline (reference sequence). The CDR3 has 13 residues. The TCR was taken from a woman in her 70s with acute or convalescent COVID-19. The sample comprised peripheral blood. This chain joins TRBV5-4 and TRBJ1-1, with unresolved D. The CDR3 sequence: CASSLAVDTEAFF. The CDR3 nucleotides are TGTGCCAGCAGCTTGGCGGTCGACACTGAAGCTTTCTTT.